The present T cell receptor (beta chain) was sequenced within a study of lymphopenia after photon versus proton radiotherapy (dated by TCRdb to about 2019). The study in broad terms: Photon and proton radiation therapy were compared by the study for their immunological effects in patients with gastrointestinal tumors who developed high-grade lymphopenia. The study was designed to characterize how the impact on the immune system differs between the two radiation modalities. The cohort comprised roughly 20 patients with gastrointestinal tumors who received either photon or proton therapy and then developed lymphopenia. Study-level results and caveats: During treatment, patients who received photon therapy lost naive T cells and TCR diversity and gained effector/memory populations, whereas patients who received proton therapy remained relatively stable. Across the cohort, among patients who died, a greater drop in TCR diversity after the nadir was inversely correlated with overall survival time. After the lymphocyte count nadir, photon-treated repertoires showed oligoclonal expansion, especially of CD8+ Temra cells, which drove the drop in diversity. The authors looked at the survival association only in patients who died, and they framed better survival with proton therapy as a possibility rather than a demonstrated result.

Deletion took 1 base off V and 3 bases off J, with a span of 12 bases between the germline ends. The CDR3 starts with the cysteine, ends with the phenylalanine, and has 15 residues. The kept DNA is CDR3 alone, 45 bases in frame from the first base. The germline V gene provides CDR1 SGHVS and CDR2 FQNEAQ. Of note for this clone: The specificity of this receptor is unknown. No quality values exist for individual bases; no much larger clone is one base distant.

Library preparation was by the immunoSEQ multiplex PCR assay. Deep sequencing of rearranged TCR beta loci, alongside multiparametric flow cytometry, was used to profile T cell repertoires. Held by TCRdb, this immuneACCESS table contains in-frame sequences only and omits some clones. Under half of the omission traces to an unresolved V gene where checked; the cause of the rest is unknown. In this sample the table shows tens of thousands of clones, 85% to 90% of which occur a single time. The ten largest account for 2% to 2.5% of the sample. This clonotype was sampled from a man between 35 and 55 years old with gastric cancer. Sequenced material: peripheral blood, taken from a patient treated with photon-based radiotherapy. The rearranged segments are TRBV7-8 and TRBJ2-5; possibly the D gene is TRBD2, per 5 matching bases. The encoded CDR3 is CASSLDPRGEETQYF. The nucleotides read TGTGCCAGCAGCTTAGACCCCCGGGGTGAAGAGACCCAGTACTTC.